One TCR beta chain is described in this entry. No antigen is known for it. This sample is part of a study of cytomegalovirus exposure and HLA in healthy donors. Study in general: A data release that came early held tens of millions of unique TCRs from HLA-typed donors.

The V segment lost 8 bases and the J segment 4 bases; nucleotides outside the gene matches: 6. Germline assignment: CDR1 MNHNY and CDR2 SVGAGI (reference sequence). This CDR3 comprises 15 residues. Whole-study results and caveats: TCR beta sequences reportedly predicted most subjects' HLA-A and HLA-B alleles accurately. Researchers reported from a later analysis that most CMV-associated TCR beta chains appeared HLA-restricted. 16,951 TCR beta sequences were associated with HLA alleles at 0.05 false discovery rate in a later analysis.

Researchers ran the PCR with 60 Vbeta and 13 Jbeta primers. The assay was immunoSEQ multiplex PCR, and TCRdb's table has in-frame clones only and misses some. This sample has fewer than 120,000 clones, with around 83% found just once. This chain connects TRBV6-6 to TRBJ2-7; 15 bases match TRBD2. The clonotype originates from an older woman in good health and CMV-seropositive. The sequencing input was PBMCs. As DNA, the CDR3 is TGTGCCAGCGCCGGGACTAGCGGGAGGTGGTACGAGCAGTACTTC. As protein: CASAGTSGRWYEQYF.